Presented here are 18 T cell receptor beta chains from one specimen sequenced in a study of blood T cell repertoires in COVID-19. Libraries were prepared by immunoSEQ multiplex PCR; TCRdb keeps only in-frame clonotypes and omits some of them. The sample lists more than 70,000 clones, about 85% seen once, with 3.8% in the top ten. Input material: peripheral blood. These receptors all stem from a man aged 60 to 69 with acute or convalescent COVID-19.

The sample holds one count of this clone. This rearrangement joins TRBV9 to TRBJ2-2, with TRBD2 matching over 10 bases. CDR1 SGDLS and CDR2 YYNGEE come from the germline V gene. V was pared by 3 bases and J by 2 bases, with 4 bases of the junction left unmatched. The CDR3 covers 16 residues. CDR3 DNA sequence: TGTGCCAGCAGCGCCGGACTAGCGGTCAACACCGGGGAGCTGTTTTTT. Translated: CASSAGLAVNTGELFF.

V is TRBV24-1 and J is TRBJ2-3, with D perhaps TRBD1 (6 bases). V lost 3 bases, J lost 2 bases, and 11 bases lay in between. This CDR3 spans 15 amino acids. Germline lookup yields CDR1 KGHDR and CDR2 SFDVKD. CDR3 amino acids: CATSDIRTATDTQYF. The CDR3, as DNA: TGTGCCACCAGTGATATACGGACAGCCACAGATACGCAGTATTTT.

This clone was seen more than once but under ten times. This chain uses TRBV13 with TRBJ2-7; 7 bases match TRBD2. Trimming at V came to 1 base and at J to 3 bases, leaving 3 bases not matched to a gene. There are 14 residues in the CDR3. Germline-derived CDR1 and CDR2 are PRHDT and FYEKMQ (reference sequence). CDR3 DNA: TGTGCCAGCAGCTTAGACCGCGGGAGCTACGAGCAGTACTTC. Protein: CASSLDRGSYEQYF. The variable domain in full, with the rest retrieved from reference TRBV13 and TRBJ2-7, is AAGVIQSPRHLIKEKRETATLKCYPIPRHDTVYWYQQGPGQDPQFLISFYEKMQSDKGSIPDRFSAQQFSDYHSELNMSSLELGDSALYFCASSLDRGSYEQYFGPGTRLTVT.

CDR3 region: CASSRQGREQYF. The CDR3 DNA reads as TGTGCCAGCAGTCGACAGGGGAGGGAGCAGTACTTC. V and J are TRBV6-5 and TRBJ2-7; 8 positions agree with TRBD1. Germline V gene data show CDR1 as MNHEY and CDR2 as SVGAGI. This CDR3 spans 12 amino acids. V lost 5 bases to trimming and J lost 7 bases; unmatched junction nucleotides: 4.

V usage is TRBV4-1 and J usage is TRBJ2-3, with 10 bases that match TRBD2. The V segment lost 0 bases and the J segment 4 bases; nucleotides outside the gene matches: 4. Germline V gene lookup returns CDR1 MGHRA and CDR2 YSYEKL. The CDR3 loop spans 16 amino acids. CDR3 bases: TGCGCCAGCAGCCAAGAGGGTAGCGGGGGGCCAGATACGCAGTATTTT. Translated, it gives CASSQEGSGGPDTQYF.

The rearrangement uses TRBV6-6 and TRBJ2-1; 14 bases are shared with TRBD2. The CDR3 spans 16 residues. Germline V gene sequence: CDR1 MNHNY, CDR2 SVGAGI (reference sequence). J was trimmed by 6 bases and V by 8 bases; bases with no gene match: 9. The CDR3 nucleotides read TGTGCCAGCGGGAGGACTAGCGGGAGGACCTCCAATGAGCAGTTCTTC. The encoded protein is CASGRTSGRTSNEQFF.

V and J are TRBV2 and TRBJ1-4, with no clear D. Germline V lookup: CDR1 SNHLY, CDR2 FYNNEI. V lost 0 bases and J lost 7, with 9 bases in between. This CDR3 has 14 amino acids. The chain's CDR3 is CASSEARQFEKLFF. Here the CDR3 DNA reads TGTGCCAGCAGTGAAGCGCGACAATTTGAAAAACTGTTTTTT.

This clone was counted a few times. This chain connects TRBV25-1 to TRBJ1-4, with TRBD1 as a possible D gene (6 bases). With 5 bases removed from V and 8 bases from J, the gap between germline ends came to 18 bases. CDR3 length: 15 residues. The germline V gene encodes CDR1 MGHDK and CDR2 SYGVNS. The CDR3 reads CASSPREGVSEKLFF. CDR3 sequence (DNA): TGTGCCAGCAGTCCCCGAGAGGGGGTGAGCGAAAAACTGTTTTTT.

This sequence joins TRBV2 and TRBJ2-4, with TRBD2 identical over 9 bases. With 4 bases clipped from V and 4 bases from J, the junction kept 2 bases outside the gene matches. Germline CDR1 is SNHLY and CDR2 is FYNNEI. This CDR3 has 14 residues. CDR3 nucleotides: TGTGCCAGCAGTGTAACTAGCGGGAAAAACATTCAGTACTTC. Protein sequence: CASSVTSGKNIQYF.

V usage is TRBV11-2 and J usage is TRBJ2-7; 8 positions agree with TRBD2. Germline lookup yields CDR1 SGHAT and CDR2 FQNNGV. V trimming: 5 bases; J trimming: 2 bases; junction bases outside the gene matches: 17. The CDR3 totals 18 residues. CDR3 region: CASSQPGLGEGGTYEQYF. CDR3 sequence (DNA): TGTGCCAGCAGCCAACCGGGACTAGGAGAGGGTGGGACCTACGAGCAGTACTTC.

The J gene is TRBJ2-7, the V gene TRBV15; no definite D call. Germline CDR1 is LNHNV and CDR2 is YYDKDF (reference sequence). The CDR3 extends over 12 amino acids. Trimming left V 7 bases short and J 1 base short, with 8 bases between. The CDR3 coding sequence is TGTGCCACCATGGGCAGTTCCTACGAGCAGTACTTC. It yields the protein CATMGSSYEQYF.

The rearrangement links TRBV7-2 to TRBJ2-2; no reliable D call. The CDR3 runs to 13 residues. With 2 bases removed from V and 7 bases from J, the gap between germline ends came to 8 bases. In germline, CDR1 is SGHTA, CDR2 FQGNSA. The CDR3 loop is CASSLSRFGELFF. In DNA, the CDR3 is TGTGCCAGCAGCTTATCCCGGTTCGGGGAGCTGTTTTTT.

The chain joins TRBV7-2 to TRBJ1-5; no firm D call. V shed 4 bases and J shed 0 bases, with 7 bases lying between them. Germline V gene lookup returns CDR1 SGHTA and CDR2 FQGNSA. The CDR3 totals 14 residues. The CDR3 bases are TGTGCCAGCAGCTCCGCCAGTAGCAATCAGCCCCAGCATTTT. The encoded protein is CASSSASSNQPQHF.

DNA for the CDR3: TGTGCCAGCGCGCCAGGACAGACCCCTAGCACAGATACGCAGTATTTT. This gives the protein CASAPGQTPSTDTQYF. V usage is TRBV2 and J usage is TRBJ2-3; perhaps TRBD1 as D (6 bases). Per germline, CDR1 SNHLY and CDR2 FYNNEI. V shed 8 bases and J shed 0 bases, with 18 bases lying between them. The CDR3 is 16 amino acids. The whole variable domain, filled in from reference TRBV2 and TRBJ2-3, reads EPEVTQTPSHQVTQMGQEVILRCVPISNHLYFYWYRQILGQKVEFLVSFYNNEISEKSEIFDDQFSVERPDGSNFTLKIRSTKLEDSAMYFCASAPGQTPSTDTQYFGPGTRLTVL.

V usage is TRBV14 and J usage is TRBJ1-5, with 7 positions matching TRBD1. The V segment lost 1 base and the J segment 6 bases; nucleotides outside the gene matches: 6. The CDR3 is 15 amino acids. In germline, CDR1 is SGHDN, CDR2 FVKESK. The CDR3 here is CASSQGSAGGQPQHF. The DNA of the CDR3 is TGTGCCAGCAGCCAAGGCTCGGCAGGGGGTCAGCCCCAGCATTTT.

This clone was detected once. This chain joins TRBV23-1 and TRBJ2-1; D not certain. TRBV23-1 is placed among ORFs of uncertain function. This CDR3 region has 12 residues. The germline V and J ends were trimmed by 4 bases and 8 bases, with 9 bases remaining between them. CDR3 amino acids: CASSRLGHEQFF. The CDR3 nucleotides are TGCGCCAGCAGTCGCCTGGGCCATGAGCAGTTCTTC.

This clone came up once. The rearrangement links TRBV30 to TRBJ1-6, with unresolved D. Per the germline V gene, CDR1 is GTSNPN and CDR2 is SVGIG (reference sequence). This CDR3 contains 16 residues. V was trimmed by 3 bases and J by 7 bases, leaving 19 bases between them. The DNA for the CDR3 is TGTGCCTGGAGCCCCCAAGCCGGACTCCTAAATTCACCCCTCCACTTT. Amino acid sequence: CAWSPQAGLLNSPLHF.

The rearrangement uses TRBV20-1 and TRBJ1-1; D not resolved. V lost 8 bases, J lost 2 bases, and 9 bases lay in between. The CDR3 consists of 11 residues. Germline CDR1 reads DFQATT; CDR2 reads SNEGSKA (reference sequence). CDR3 sequence: CSIQANTEAFF. The CDR3 nucleotides are TGCAGTATCCAGGCAAACACTGAAGCTTTCTTT.